Each of the 27 T cell receptor beta chains below was sequenced from the same sample in a study of shared clonotypes between healthy human individuals. Profiled with immunoSEQ multiplex PCR; TCRdb holds only in-frame clones, not every one. The sample has 1.5 million to 1.9 million clones, approximately 98% seen once. The sequencing sample was made of naive CD4+ T cells sorted from blood. Subset meaning: CD45RA+ positively selected. The receptors derive from a man aged 25-45 years in good health.

This chain connects TRBV18 to TRBJ2-3, with D possibly being TRBD2 (6 bases). The germline gives CDR1 KGHSH, CDR2 LQKENI. The CDR3 has 14 amino acids. V gave up 2 bases and J gave up 8 bases, with 14 bases separating them. The DNA of the CDR3 is TGTGCCAGCTCACCAAGGCGGGGTCAAGTTACGCAGTATTTT. It translates to CASSPRRGQVTQYF.

This sequence joins TRBV10-3 and TRBJ1-5, with 9 positions matching TRBD1. The junction had 8 bases not matched to a gene; V was cut back by 3 bases and J by 2 bases. The CDR3 contains 17 residues. Germline CDR1 reads ENHRY; CDR2 reads SYGVKD. DNA for the CDR3: TGTGCCATCAGTGAAGTTCGGACAGGGGACGGCAATCAGCCCCAGCATTTT. Encoded protein: CAISEVRTGDGNQPQHF.

This clone was seen a single time. The gene calls are TRBV18 and TRBJ1-5; TRBD1 matches 9 bases. This CDR3 spans 14 amino acids. V shed 4 bases and J 6 bases; nucleotides not matched to a gene: 4. The germline CDR1 and CDR2 sequences are KGHSH and LQKENI. The CDR3 DNA reads TGTGCCAGCTCACTGGGACAGGGCGGTCAGCCCCAGCATTTT. Encoded protein: CASSLGQGGQPQHF.

The chain joins TRBV7-2 to TRBJ2-7; tentatively, D is TRBD2 (6 bases). This CDR3 spans 13 amino acids. Between the trimmed V and J ends, which lost 1 base and 6 bases, there was a span of 10 bases. Germline V gives CDR1 SGHTA, CDR2 FQGNSA. The CDR3 nucleotides are TGTGCCAGCAGCTTAGACCTAGCGCGCGAGCAGTACTTC. This sequence encodes CASSLDLAREQYF.

This clone was found once. The V and J genes are TRBV18 and TRBJ2-2; D is perhaps TRBD2 (5 bases). V was shortened by 5 bases and J by 5 bases, with 18 bases between the two germline ends. The germline V gene encodes CDR1 KGHSH and CDR2 LQKENI. The CDR3 is 16 residues long. The CDR3 region has the DNA TGTGCCAGCTCAAGCGGTTACCAGTCTAAGACCGGGGAGCTGTTTTTT. Encoded protein: CASSSGYQSKTGELFF.

For this clone: This same CDR3 is encoded by further DNA sequences in the sample. The chain recombines TRBV9 with TRBJ2-2; 12 positions agree with TRBD2. V was pared by 1 base and J by 0 bases, with 1 base of the junction left unmatched. Germline CDR1 reads SGDLS; CDR2 reads YYNGEE. This CDR3 is built from 17 residues. This chain's CDR3 is CASSVLAGGTNTGELFF. CDR3 sequence (DNA): TGTGCCAGCAGCGTACTAGCGGGAGGGACGAACACCGGGGAGCTGTTTTTT.

The chain recombines TRBV29-1 with TRBJ2-7, with TRBD1 identical over 7 bases. Germline V lookup: CDR1 SQVTM, CDR2 ANQGSEA. This CDR3 has 12 amino acids. V shed 5 bases and J 1 base; nucleotides not matched to a gene: 2. The CDR3 spells CSVSTGSYEQYF. In nucleotides, the CDR3 is TGCAGCGTTTCGACAGGGTCCTACGAGCAGTACTTC.

The genes are TRBV5-1 and TRBJ2-1; 11 bases are shared with TRBD2. Germline V gene lookup returns CDR1 SGHRS and CDR2 YFSETQ. This CDR3 contains 16 residues. Trimming removed 2 bases from V and 5 bases from J; junction bases left unmatched: 6. The CDR3 region has the DNA TGCGCCAGCAGCTTTGGGGGGACTAGCGGAAACAATGAGCAGTTCTTC. It specifies CASSFGGTSGNNEQFF.

This rearrangement joins TRBV29-1 to TRBJ2-1, with 10 bases matching TRBD2. This CDR3 has 14 residues. Losses at the gene ends were 4 bases for V and 6 bases for J; bases not matched to a gene: 6. Germline CDR1 SQVTM, CDR2 ANQGSEA. Here the CDR3 reads CSVGILAGFNEQFF. CDR3 DNA: TGCAGCGTTGGAATACTAGCGGGGTTCAATGAGCAGTTCTTC.

To note about this clone: Other DNA sequences in the same sample also yield this CDR3. The V call is TRBV6-5, the J call TRBJ2-2, with TRBD1 matching over 7 bases. The CDR3 length is 15 residues. Germline V gene lookup returns CDR1 MNHEY and CDR2 SVGAGI. Losses at the gene ends were 5 bases for V and 0 bases for J; bases not matched to a gene: 3. The CDR3 DNA reads TGTGCCAGCAGTCCCGGGACAGCGAACACCGGGGAGCTGTTTTTT. Its protein is CASSPGTANTGELFF.

J is TRBJ2-5 and V is TRBV14; weak D call: TRBD1 (6 bases). The germline V and J ends were trimmed by 4 bases and 5 bases, with 20 bases remaining between them. Germline V gene data show CDR1 as SGHDN and CDR2 as FVKESK. The CDR3 is 16 residues long. The CDR3 DNA reads TGTGCCAGCAGCCTCGAGGGCAGGGGCCTGCGGGAGACCCAGTACTTC. Amino acid sequence: CASSLEGRGLRETQYF. Full variable domain (rest looked up from reference TRBV14 and TRBJ2-5): EAGVTQFPSHSVIEKGQTVTLRCDPISGHDNLYWYRRVMGKEIKFLLHFVKESKQDESGMPNNRFLAERTGGTYSTLKVQPAELEDSGVYFCASSLEGRGLRETQYFGPGTRLLVL.

The J gene is TRBJ2-2, the V gene TRBV5-1; tentatively, D is TRBD2 (6 bases). CDR1 and CDR2 from the germline V gene are SGHRS and YFSETQ. The CDR3 has 13 amino acids. The V gene lost 4 bases and the J gene lost 10 bases, with 14 bases spanning the gap. The CDR3 loop reads CASSVPGLEELFF. CDR3 DNA sequence: TGCGCCAGCAGCGTTCCGGGACTCGAGGAGCTGTTTTTT. Filled out from reference TRBV5-1 and TRBJ2-2, the complete variable domain reads KAGVTQTPRYLIKTRGQQVTLSCSPISGHRSVSWYQQTPGQGLQFLFEYFSETQRNKGNFPGRFSGRQFSNSRSEMNVSTLELGDSALYLCASSVPGLEELFFGEGSRLTVL.

The chain uses TRBV5-1 and TRBJ2-5; 7 nucleotides align to TRBD2. The CDR3 has 13 amino acids. Germline V gene data show CDR1 as SGHRS and CDR2 as YFSETQ. J was trimmed by 4 bases and V by 4 bases; bases with no gene match: 4. CDR3 in amino acids: CASSNGGSETQYF. The DNA for the CDR3 is TGCGCCAGCAGCAACGGGGGGTCAGAGACCCAGTACTTC.

This chain joins TRBV5-1 and TRBJ1-1; D not certain. V lost 5 bases and J 0 bases, leaving 17 bases between the germline ends. The germline CDR1 and CDR2 sequences are SGHRS and YFSETQ. The CDR3 loop spans 16 amino acids. CDR3 in amino acids: CASSSTVGLMNTEAFF. CDR3 coding DNA: TGCGCCAGCAGTTCAACGGTCGGCCTCATGAACACTGAAGCTTTCTTT.

The chain recombines TRBV11-3 with TRBJ2-5; no reliable D call. The CDR3 runs to 13 residues. Trimming pared 5 bases from V and 1 base from J, leaving 8 bases between. The germline gives CDR1 SGHNT, CDR2 YENEEA. CDR3 residues: CASSPEGQETQYF. CDR3 sequence (DNA): TGTGCCAGCAGCCCAGAAGGCCAAGAGACCCAGTACTTC.

This chain joins TRBV2 and TRBJ2-3; 9 positions agree with TRBD2. Trimming cost V 7 bases and J 2 bases; bases outside gene matches: 22. The CDR3 spans 20 residues. Germline CDR1 SNHLY, CDR2 FYNNEI. The CDR3 protein is CASTRLRGSAGGPNTDTQYF. CDR3 nucleotide sequence: TGTGCCAGCACCCGGCTCCGGGGGTCAGCGGGAGGCCCTAACACAGATACGCAGTATTTT.

The genes are TRBV10-3 and TRBJ1-5; D unresolved. CDR1 is ENHRY, CDR2 SYGVKD, per germline. The CDR3 consists of 12 residues. Deletions cut 8 bases from V and 4 bases from J, with 9 bases between. CDR3 sequence reads: CAIREENQPQHF. CDR3 nucleotides: TGTGCCATCCGGGAGGAGAATCAGCCCCAGCATTTT.

A remark on this clone: Other nucleotide sequences from this sample produce the same CDR3. The chain uses TRBV18 and TRBJ1-5; D is unresolved. The CDR3 is 13 residues long. Trimming shortened V by 3 bases and J by 1 base, and 4 bases separated the two germline ends. Germline CDR1 reads KGHSH; CDR2 reads LQKENI. CDR3 in amino acids: CASSPSSNQPQHF. The CDR3 DNA follows: TGTGCCAGCTCACCCTCGAGCAATCAGCCCCAGCATTTT.

J is TRBJ2-7 and V is TRBV13; unclear D gene. CDR3 length: 15 residues. Germline CDR1 is PRHDT and CDR2 is FYEKMQ (reference sequence). V lost 5 bases to trimming and J lost 3 bases, with 17 bases between them. CDR3: CASSGNGPASYEQYF. In nucleotides, the CDR3 is TGTGCCAGCAGCGGGAATGGCCCAGCGAGCTACGAGCAGTACTTC.

Remarks on this clone: Other DNA sequences in this specimen translate into the identical CDR3. J is TRBJ1-2 and V is TRBV15, with D tentatively TRBD1 (5 bases). In germline, CDR1 is LNHNV, CDR2 YYDKDF (reference sequence). Trimming stripped 1 base from V and 2 bases from J, with 8 bases between. The CDR3 consists of 14 residues. CDR3 protein: CATSRGGGNYGYTF. The CDR3 region has the DNA TGTGCCACCAGCAGAGGCGGGGGAAACTATGGCTACACCTTC.

In nucleotides, the CDR3 is TGCGCCAGCAGCCAAGAGCAGTATAGCACAGATACGCAGTATTTT. This gives the protein CASSQEQYSTDTQYF. The V gene is TRBV4-3, the J gene TRBJ2-3; D gene uncertain. CDR3 length: 15 amino acids. The V gene lost 0 bases and the J gene lost 0 bases, with 7 bases spanning the gap. CDR1 is LGHNA, CDR2 YSLEER, per germline.

J is TRBJ1-5 and V is TRBV2; D perhaps matches TRBD1 (5 bases). This CDR3 spans 19 amino acids. Trimming took off 6 bases at V and 0 bases at J, with 24 bases between the two ends. CDR1 and CDR2 (germline): SNHLY, FYNNEI. CDR3 residues: CASRGDPSILRYSNQPQHF. The CDR3 region has the DNA TGTGCCAGCAGGGGGGACCCGTCGATCCTCCGGTATAGCAATCAGCCCCAGCATTTT.

The V call is TRBV29-1, the J call TRBJ2-1; 12 bases line up with TRBD2. The CDR3 sequence is 13 residues long. Germline-derived CDR1 and CDR2 are SQVTM and ANQGSEA. The V and J ends lost 5 bases and 9 bases, in that order; junction bases with no gene match: 5. DNA of the CDR3: TGCAGCGTTAGACTAGCGGGAGCGGGTGAGCAGTTCTTC. It codes for CSVRLAGAGEQFF.

The gene calls are TRBV18 and TRBJ1-5; the D is unclear. With 2 bases removed from V and 6 bases from J, the gap between germline ends came to 11 bases. Germline V gives CDR1 KGHSH, CDR2 LQKENI. The CDR3 runs 14 residues. The CDR3 protein is CASSPVNGGQPQHF. In DNA, the CDR3 is TGTGCCAGCTCACCAGTTAATGGAGGTCAGCCCCAGCATTTT.

In regard to this clone: Other DNA variants within this sample encode the same CDR3. This rearrangement joins TRBV7-2 to TRBJ2-3; D not certain. Germline V CDR1 and CDR2: SGHTA, FQGNSA. V gave up 0 bases and J gave up 1 base, with 8 bases separating them. This CDR3 contains 15 residues. CDR3 in DNA: TGTGCCAGCAGCTTAGCTGGCAGCCGCACAGATACGCAGTATTTT. It codes for CASSLAGSRTDTQYF. The variable domain in full, completed from reference TRBV7-2 and TRBJ2-3, reads GAGVSQSPSNKVTEKGKDVELRCDPISGHTALYWYRQSLGQGLEFLIYFQGNSAPDKSGLPSDRFSAERTGGSVSTLTIQRTQQEDSAVYLCASSLAGSRTDTQYFGPGTRLTVL.

This chain joins TRBV18 and TRBJ1-1; D is unresolved. The CDR3 loop spans 14 amino acids. The germline V gene encodes CDR1 KGHSH and CDR2 LQKENI. The V end was cut by 3 bases, the J end by 2 bases, with 10 bases between. CDR3 sequence (DNA): TGTGCCAGCTCACCCTTATCAATAAACACTGAAGCTTTCTTT. This gives the protein CASSPLSINTEAFF.

The J gene is TRBJ2-5, the V gene TRBV18; D uncertain. Trimming took off 3 bases at V and 5 bases at J, with 19 bases between the two ends. Looked up from germline, CDR1 is KGHSH and CDR2 is LQKENI. This CDR3 spans 16 amino acids. Here the CDR3 DNA reads TGTGCCAGCTCACCCATTCCAGGCGCCTTGGGGGAGACCCAGTACTTC. The encoded protein is CASSPIPGALGETQYF. Drawing the rest from reference TRBV18 and TRBJ2-5, the complete variable domain is NAGVMQNPRHLVRRRGQEARLRCSPMKGHSHVYWYRQLPEEGLKFMVYLQKENIIDESGMPKERFSAEFPKEGPSILRIQQVVRGDSAAYFCASSPIPGALGETQYFGPGTRLLVL.